Each of the 27 T cell receptor beta chains below was sequenced from the same sample in a study of blood T cell repertoires in COVID-19. TCRdb keeps only in-frame clones here, not all; method: immunoSEQ multiplex PCR. The sample holds around 200,000 clones, around 87% seen once. Sequenced input: peripheral blood. These receptor sequences come from a man younger than 30 with active or convalescent COVID-19.

The rearrangement links TRBV6-6 to TRBJ2-7, with 8 bases fitting TRBD2. The CDR3 consists of 11 residues. The ends lost 5 bases at V and 7 bases at J; junction bases unmatched: 1. Germline CDR1 is MNHNY and CDR2 is SVGAGI (reference sequence). The CDR3 nucleotides read TGTGCCAGCAGTACTAGCGGTGAGCAGTACGTC. Translation gives CASSTSGEQYV.

This clone was seen a few times. This rearrangement joins TRBV7-2 to TRBJ1-6; D possibly corresponds to TRBD1 (6 bases). Germline V gene sequence: CDR1 SGHTA, CDR2 FQGNSA. The CDR3 spans 15 residues. V was shortened by 2 bases and J by 3 bases, with 8 bases between the two germline ends. The CDR3 DNA reads as TGTGCCAGCAGCTTACAGGGGTTCTATAATTCACCCCTCCACTTT. Its translation is CASSLQGFYNSPLHF.

This clone showed up just a few times. The rearrangement uses TRBV3-1 (or the pseudogene TRBV3-2) and TRBJ1-2, with a weak D call TRBD1 (5 bases). The CDR3 runs 17 residues. Trimming pared 0 bases from V and 5 bases from J, leaving 19 bases between. Germline loops: CDR1 LGHDT, CDR2 YNNKEL (reference sequence). In DNA, the CDR3 is TGTGCCAGCAGCCAAGATTGGGTGGAGGAGGGGTTTTATGGCTACACCTTC. Its translation is CASSQDWVEEGFYGYTF.

The chain links TRBV5-1 to TRBJ1-1; D is perhaps TRBD1 (5 bases). The length of the CDR3 is 15 residues. CDR1 is SGHRS and CDR2 is YFSETQ in the germline V gene. V was pared by 3 bases and J by 1 base, with 13 bases between. CDR3 residues: CASSYLAQGNTEAFF. In DNA, the CDR3 is TGCGCCAGCAGCTACCTCGCCCAGGGGAACACTGAAGCTTTCTTT.

The chain combines TRBV7-6 with TRBJ2-7; 8 positions agree with TRBD2. Germline V gene sequence: CDR1 SGHVS, CDR2 FNYEAQ. The CDR3 spans 16 residues. The V gene end was trimmed by 5 bases and the J gene end by 5 bases; junction bases not matched to a gene: 14. Here the CDR3 DNA reads TGTGCCAGCAGCCCGACGAGTAAGAGCGGGAGAAACGAGCAGTACTTC. It codes for CASSPTSKSGRNEQYF.

The V gene is TRBV11-3, the J gene TRBJ1-5; D gene unclear. The CDR3 totals 16 residues. The germline CDR1 and CDR2 sequences are SGHNT and YENEEA. Trimming took off 3 bases at V and 5 bases at J, with 17 bases between the two ends. The CDR3 bases are TGTGCCAGCAGCTTTTTTGATTCCAAGCGGGATCAGCCCCAGCATTTT. It specifies CASSFFDSKRDQPQHF.

This clone was detected only once. V is TRBV24-1 and J is TRBJ2-1, with D hard to call. Trimming pared 5 bases from V and 6 bases from J, leaving 16 bases between. The CDR3 sequence is 15 residues long. CDR1 and CDR2 from the germline V gene are KGHDR and SFDVKD. CDR3 protein: CATSGHLSARNEQFF. The CDR3 DNA reads as TGTGCCACCAGTGGCCACCTCAGTGCTCGCAATGAGCAGTTCTTC.

The gene calls are TRBV2 and TRBJ1-5; 8 bases match TRBD1. The junction had 6 bases not matched to a gene; V was cut back by 7 bases and J by 7 bases. The germline gives CDR1 SNHLY, CDR2 FYNNEI. The CDR3 contains 13 residues. The CDR3 region has the DNA TGTGCCAGCAATGGACAGGGAGGGCAGCCCCAGCATTTT. Protein sequence: CASNGQGGQPQHF.

The J gene is TRBJ2-3, the V gene TRBV18, with 10 nucleotides matching TRBD2. This CDR3 spans 16 amino acids. J was trimmed by 4 bases and V by 4 bases; bases with no gene match: 8. Germline assignment: CDR1 KGHSH and CDR2 LQKENI. CDR3 DNA: TGTGCCAGCTCACACCGAGCGGGAGGGCCCTCAGATACGCAGTATTTT. It codes for CASSHRAGGPSDTQYF.

On this clone itself: Other nucleotide sequences from this sample produce the same CDR3. V and J are TRBV6-5 and TRBJ1-3; the match to TRBD1 covers 10 bases. Germline assignment: CDR1 MNHEY and CDR2 SVGAGI. Trimming removed 8 bases from V and 7 bases from J; junction bases left unmatched: 2. The CDR3 has 12 amino acids. The CDR3 loop reads CASRTGGNTIYF. Written as DNA, the CDR3 is TGTGCCAGCCGGACAGGGGGTAACACCATATATTTT.

V and J are TRBV2 and TRBJ1-1, with D possibly matching TRBD1 (6 bases). The CDR3 has 13 amino acids. Germline CDR1 SNHLY, CDR2 FYNNEI. V was pared by 2 bases and J by 4 bases, with 8 bases between. CDR3 in amino acids: CASSEQGPTEAFF. CDR3 sequence (DNA): TGTGCCAGCAGTGAACAGGGGCCCACTGAAGCTTTCTTT.

This clone occurred once. This sequence joins TRBV29-1 and TRBJ1-1; maybe TRBD1 (5 bases). Germline V gives CDR1 SQVTM, CDR2 ANQGSEA. V lost 6 bases and J 3 bases, leaving 11 bases between the germline ends. The CDR3 is 12 amino acids. CDR3 DNA: TGCAGCGTCCACAAAGGGGACACTGAAGCTTTCTTT. Its protein product is CSVHKGDTEAFF. Based on the CDR3 plus reference TRBV29-1 and TRBJ1-1, the full variable domain is SAVISQKPSRDICQRGTSLTIQCQVDSQVTMMFWYRQQPGQSLTLIATANQGSEATYESGFVIDKFPISRPNLTFSTLTVSNMSPEDSSIYLCSVHKGDTEAFFGQGTRLTVV.

This clone was found once. The chain employs TRBV5-1 and TRBJ2-1, with D maybe TRBD2 (6 bases). The V gene's germline CDR1 is SGHRS and CDR2 YFSETQ. V was cut by 0 bases and J by 0 bases, with 7 bases left in between. CDR3 size: 15 residues. CDR3 sequence: CASSLDGGSYNEQFF. The CDR3 DNA reads TGCGCCAGCAGCTTGGACGGGGGCTCCTACAATGAGCAGTTCTTC.

This chain joins TRBV7-9 and TRBJ1-2; no definite D call. Trimming cost V 2 bases and J 0 bases, with 7 bases left between them. The CDR3 sequence is 14 residues long. CDR1 SEHNR and CDR2 FQNEAQ come from the germline V gene (reference sequence). This CDR3 is CASSLSTSNYGYTF. The CDR3 region has the DNA TGTGCCAGCAGCTTAAGTACTTCTAACTATGGCTACACCTTC.

The J gene is TRBJ2-3, the V gene TRBV3-1 (or the pseudogene TRBV3-2), with 8 bases lining up with TRBD2. Germline CDR1 reads LGHDT; CDR2 reads YNNKEL (reference sequence). V was clipped by 2 bases and J by 5 bases; unmatched bases: 3. CDR3 length equals 14 residues. Here the CDR3 DNA reads TGTGCCAGCAGCCAAACGCTAGCGGGAGATACGCAGTATTTT. Its protein product is CASSQTLAGDTQYF.

This clone was detected once. The V call is TRBV5-4, the J call TRBJ1-1; D is possibly TRBD1 (6 bases). V lost 4 bases, J lost 5 bases, and 9 bases lay in between. There are 12 residues in the CDR3. Germline CDR1 and CDR2: SGHNT and YYREEE (reference sequence). The chain's CDR3 is CASSTGTTEAFF. CDR3 in DNA: TGTGCCAGCAGCACAGGGACAACTGAAGCTTTCTTT. Filled out from reference TRBV5-4 and TRBJ1-1, the complete variable domain reads ETGVTQSPTHLIKTRGQQVTLRCSSQSGHNTVSWYQQALGQGPQFIFQYYREEENGRGNFPPRFSGLQFPNYSSELNVNALELDDSALYLCASSTGTTEAFFGQGTRLTVV.

The rearrangement links TRBV11-3 to TRBJ2-1, with TRBD2 matching over 8 bases. The CDR3 is 16 residues long. After removal of 3 bases from V and 5 bases from J, the junction contained 9 bases not matched to a gene. Germline lookup yields CDR1 SGHNT and CDR2 YENEEA. The CDR3: CASSLYAGGPHNEQFF. The CDR3 bases are TGTGCCAGCAGCTTGTATGCGGGGGGCCCACACAATGAGCAGTTCTTC.

The V gene is TRBV6-5, the J gene TRBJ1-5; 9 positions match TRBD1. The CDR3 spans 15 residues. After removal of 0 bases from V and 9 bases from J, the junction contained 6 bases not matched to a gene. Germline V gene lookup returns CDR1 MNHEY and CDR2 SVGAGI. CDR3 protein: CASSYSGQGLGPQHF. CDR3 DNA: TGTGCCAGCAGTTACTCGGGACAGGGATTAGGGCCCCAGCATTTT.

The rearrangement links TRBV27 to TRBJ2-3; D might be TRBD1 (6 bases). Germline values: CDR1 MNHEY, CDR2 SMNVEV (reference sequence). This CDR3 contains 16 residues. Trimming removed 5 bases at V and 3 bases at J, with 18 bases between. The CDR3 DNA is TGTGCCAGCAGTGTGAACAGGGAGAGGGTGACAGATACGCAGTATTTT. The encoded protein is CASSVNRERVTDTQYF.

A few counts support this clone. The chain uses TRBV29-1 and TRBJ1-2; D is undetermined. Germline values: CDR1 SQVTM, CDR2 ANQGSEA. With 4 bases removed from V and 6 bases from J, the gap between germline ends came to 18 bases. The length of the CDR3 is 14 residues. The CDR3, as DNA: TGCAGCGTTGCCGAGCTCTTCGAGGAAAATGGCTACACCTTC. Translated: CSVAELFEENGYTF.

This chain connects TRBV12-5 to TRBJ2-3, with TRBD1 matching over 12 bases. Germline V gene lookup returns CDR1 LGHNT and CDR2 FRNRAP. The CDR3 has 16 amino acids. V gave up 8 bases and J gave up 7 bases; unmatched junction bases: 13. The CDR3 loop reads CASKFAGTGGPNTQYF. The CDR3 DNA follows: TGTGCTAGTAAATTCGCGGGGACAGGGGGCCCGAATACGCAGTATTTT.

The gene calls are TRBV18 and TRBJ2-5; a possible D gene is TRBD1 (5 bases). This CDR3 contains 18 residues. V lost 2 bases and J 2 bases, leaving 21 bases between the germline ends. The germline V gene encodes CDR1 KGHSH and CDR2 LQKENI. The CDR3 DNA sequence: TGTGCCAGCTCACCATTAGAAGTATGGGGCACCTCACAAGAGACCCAGTACTTC. Translated: CASSPLEVWGTSQETQYF.

The chain couples TRBV5-4 to TRBJ2-5; 9 nucleotides line up with TRBD2. Germline V gene data show CDR1 as SGHNT and CDR2 as YYREEE (reference sequence). V dropped 4 bases and J dropped 1; count of bases not matched to a gene: 17. CDR3 length: 19 residues. The CDR3 spells CASSHGGIAGAQLQETQYF. The CDR3 region has the DNA TGTGCCAGCAGCCACGGGGGGATAGCGGGGGCGCAGCTCCAAGAGACCCAGTACTTC.

The V call is TRBV21-1, the J call TRBJ2-5; the D call of TRBD2 is as the table states it, not checked on the DNA. TRBV21-1 is annotated as a pseudogene. This CDR3 spans 16 amino acids. The CDR3 protein is CASSKEDPGREETQYF. For the CDR3, the DNA is TGTGCCAGCAGCAAAGAGGACCCAGGGAGGGAAGAGACCCAGTACTTC.

This chain connects TRBV9 to TRBJ1-2, with TRBD1 matching 12 bases. Losses at the gene ends were 2 bases for V and 5 bases for J; bases not matched to a gene: 7. Germline V gene data show CDR1 as SGDLS and CDR2 as YYNGEE. The CDR3 runs 16 residues. This CDR3 is CASSVGTGGASYGYTF. The CDR3 DNA reads as TGTGCCAGCAGCGTCGGGACAGGGGGCGCATCATATGGCTACACCTTC.

The V call is TRBV7-9, the J call TRBJ1-2, with 9 positions matching TRBD1. Germline-derived CDR1 and CDR2 are SEHNR and FQNEAQ (reference sequence). Trimming cost V 3 bases and J 2 bases; bases outside gene matches: 4. The CDR3 extends over 15 amino acids. DNA of the CDR3: TGTGCCAGCAGCTTGGGACAGGGCGAAAACTATGGCTACACCTTC. It is translated as CASSLGQGENYGYTF.

Regarding this clone: Other nucleotide sequences in the sample specify the same CDR3. The V call is TRBV29-1, the J call TRBJ1-1; TRBD1 is a possible D gene (5 bases). The V and J ends lost 7 bases and 1 base respectively, with 10 bases between them. The CDR3 runs to 12 residues. Germline CDR1 SQVTM, CDR2 ANQGSEA. The CDR3, as DNA: TGCAGCGCTACCACAGGGAACACTGAAGCTTTCTTT. Translation gives CSATTGNTEAFF.